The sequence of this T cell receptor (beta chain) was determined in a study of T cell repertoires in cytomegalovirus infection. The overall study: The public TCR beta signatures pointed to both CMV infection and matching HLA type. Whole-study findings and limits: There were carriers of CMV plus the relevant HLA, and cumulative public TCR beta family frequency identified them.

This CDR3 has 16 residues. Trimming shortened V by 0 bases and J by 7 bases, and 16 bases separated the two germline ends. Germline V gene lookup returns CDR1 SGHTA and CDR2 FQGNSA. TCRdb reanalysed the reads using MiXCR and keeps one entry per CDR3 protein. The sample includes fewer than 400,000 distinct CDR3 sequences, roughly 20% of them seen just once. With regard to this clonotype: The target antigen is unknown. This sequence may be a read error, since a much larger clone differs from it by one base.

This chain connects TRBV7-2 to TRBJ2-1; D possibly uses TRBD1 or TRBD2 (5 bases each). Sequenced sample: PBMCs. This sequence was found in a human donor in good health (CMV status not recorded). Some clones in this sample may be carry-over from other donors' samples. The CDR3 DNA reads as TGTGCCAGCAGCTTAGCGCTCCTTAGGTGGGGGAATGAGCAGTTCTTC. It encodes CASSLALLRWGNEQFF.